This T cell receptor (beta chain) appears in the sequencing data of a study of shared clonotypes between healthy human individuals (dated by TCRdb to the early 2020s). Background for the entire study: A couple of women and a few men aged 18 to 49 years were included in the cohort. Per donor, three plates each were used for CD4 naive and CD4 memory, two for CD8 naive, and one for CD8 memory. To estimate repertoire size and how much clonotype sharing occurs between individuals, the study deeply sequenced the blood TCR repertoires of several healthy adults. To increase sequencing depth and limit assay-specific biases, different laboratories used diverse techniques to prepare libraries and sequence TCR repertoires. Between about 0.94 and 8.9 billion PBMCs per donor were obtained by leukapheresis. The study at large found these results: Because the study included a small number of donors, the genetic and exposure-history diversity represented was limited. When several donors were compared, the shared fraction of clonotypes was around 4.6% for naive CD4, 3.5% to 4% for naive CD8, more than 2% for memory CD4, and under 0.5% for memory CD8. Compared with non-shared clonotypes, the clonotypes found in all four sorted-subset donors had higher generation probabilities. Sampling was restricted to blood, and TCR repertoires in tissues likely differ from the TCR repertoires found in blood. Pairwise subsampling led to the expectation that sequencing depth would affect the degree of clonotype sharing among donors. Larger estimated clonotype richness was generally found for naive subsets than for memory subsets. Even with the large sequencing depth, rarefaction of the sorted-subset datasets indicated that sequencing was incomplete.

Donors were healthy HIV-negative adults with no recently reported acute infections or vaccinations. Every donor was a Caucasian adult living in Nashville, Tennessee, USA. CD8 memory samples combined magnetically selected CD45RO+ cells with CCR7-negative CD45RA+ effector memory (TemRA) cells. Blood was obtained by leukapheresis, after which PBMCs were separated by Ficoll-Histopaque density gradient centrifugation and cryopreserved in liquid nitrogen vapor phase. Analytical flow cytometry was used to check the purity and quantity of every magnetically sorted T cell population. From each sorted fraction, genomic DNA was isolated and quantified by UV absorbance on a Nanodrop 2000c. As to this clone: Its target antigen remains unknown. Base qualities are not recorded, but no much larger clone differs from it by a single base.

Using the deep immunoSEQ assay, multiplex PCR amplified TCR CDR3 regions from genomic DNA. Genomic DNA extracted from each cell subset was distributed evenly over all wells of several immunoSEQ 96-well plates, and each plate served as one replicate. For sorted subsets, approximately 210 ng of genomic DNA, equivalent to around 29,000 T cell genomes, went into each replicate PCR. The purified libraries were quantified using a Qubit 3.0 fluorometer, sized with a Bioanalyzer 2100, and then quantified again using the KAPA Library Quantification kit. Each immunoSEQ 96-well plate was sequenced on its own single-read 150-cycle Illumina NextSeq 550 flow cell. The paper's processing steps were these. The immunoSEQ output contained only junctional sequences without quality scores, so filtering could not match that applied to full-length reads. To assign V/J genes and CDR3, sequences were annotated using PyIR, a Python wrapper for IgBLAST v1.9, with IMGT germline references. Reads were removed for weak V/J assignments (E-value above 1e-6), missing CDR3, stop codons, out-of-frame junctions, or ambiguous translated residues. A V3J clonotype was defined by an identical inferred V gene, J gene, and CDR3 amino acid sequence. Percentage overlap between repertoires was calculated by dividing the number of shared unique clonotypes by the size of the smaller repertoire. Three approaches were used to assess repertoire richness: RTK rarefaction, the Chao1 estimator, and Recon v2.1 estimates of unobserved clonotypes. Generation probabilities were computed with OLGA for all TCRbeta clonotypes obtained by the gDNA method from several donors. TCRdb obtained this table from immuneACCESS and retained in-frame rearrangements with V and J assigned. These tables miss some clones; where compared with another copy, unresolved V genes account for less than half of the shortfall, and the remainder is unexplained. Clonal size and the V and J genes are those of that table, whereas D and trimming came from the DNA. The sample profile shows some 79,000 clones; about 63% of them were found once. About 51% of the sample lies in the top ten.

The specimen sequenced was memory CD8+ T cells sorted from blood. The cell subset or site label here, explained by the study, means: CD45RO+ cells pooled with CCR7-negative TemRA cells. The TCR sequence derives from a man younger than 45 in good health.

The nucleotide sequence reads as follows: TGTGCCAGCAGCGGGGACAGGGCATTCGAAGCTTTCTTT. This encodes CASSGDRAFEAFF. The V gene is TRBV7-9 and the J gene is TRBJ1-1, with 9 bases in between that match TRBD1. From the cysteine up to the phenylalanine, the CDR3 has a length of 13 residues. Only the CDR3 portion is preserved as DNA: 39 bases, with reading frame beginning at the first base. Reading the germline V gene (reference sequence) gives CDR1 SEHNR and CDR2 FQNEAQ. Relative to germline, V is missing 5 bases and J is missing 8 bases, with 6 bases of the junction outside any gene match.